Presented here are 14 T cell receptor beta chains from one specimen sequenced in a study of T cells after yellow fever vaccination. TCRdb ran MiXCR on the 5' RACE reads and lists one entry per CDR3 protein. The sample holds tens of thousands of distinct CDR3 sequences; about 7% are singletons and the top ten take 30% to 45%. The source was CD8+ T cells sorted from PBMCs, collected 15 days after the yellow fever booster vaccination. Receptors were obtained from a man under 40 who received the YFV17D yellow fever vaccine.

Many counts were recorded for this clonotype. The gene calls are TRBV11-2 and TRBJ2-7; 11 nucleotides align to TRBD2. Per germline, CDR1 SGHAT and CDR2 FQNNGV. With 0 bases clipped from V and 7 bases from J, the junction kept 11 bases outside the gene matches. The CDR3 length is 17 residues. The chain's CDR3 is CASSLDPGLAGGEEQYF. The CDR3 DNA reads TGTGCCAGCAGCTTAGATCCTGGTCTAGCGGGAGGAGAGGAGCAGTACTTC.

This clonotype has ten or more counts. The rearrangement uses TRBV11-1 and TRBJ2-5; no firm D call. CDR3 length equals 16 residues. Trimming removed 5 bases at V and 4 bases at J, with 20 bases between. Germline V gene data show CDR1 as SGHAT and CDR2 as FQDESV (reference sequence). This CDR3 reads CASSEYPKGGTETQYF. CDR3 nucleotides: TGTGCCAGCAGCGAATACCCAAAGGGTGGAACAGAGACCCAGTACTTC.

Here the CDR3 reads CASSIGLAGGWFF. In DNA, the CDR3 is TGTGCCAGTAGTATAGGGCTAGCGGGAGGTTGGTTCTTC. The chain carries TRBV19 and TRBJ2-1, with 11 bases lining up with TRBD2. Germline values: CDR1 LNHDA, CDR2 SQIVND (reference sequence). Unmatched junction bases numbered 5, after V lost 1 base and J lost 15 bases. This CDR3 is built from 13 residues.

A few counts support this clonotype. The V call is TRBV28, the J call TRBJ2-2; D is unclear. The CDR3 length is 13 residues. The V end was cut by 6 bases, the J end by 7 bases, with 12 bases between. Germline lookup yields CDR1 MDHEN and CDR2 SYDVKM. CDR3 nucleotide sequence: TGTGCCAGCAGCCCCCCGGGCCGCGGGGAGCTGTTTTTT. Translated, it gives CASSPPGRGELFF.

This clonotype was counted ten times or more. The chain recombines TRBV7-3 with TRBJ2-1; 8 positions agree with TRBD1. This CDR3 is 16 amino acids long. From germline, CDR1 is SGHTA and CDR2 FQGTGA. Unmatched junction bases numbered 8, after V lost 5 bases and J lost 2 bases. The CDR3 DNA follows: TGTGCCAGCAGCCCATGGGGACAGGTTCCCTACAATGAGCAGTTCTTC. Its protein is CASSPWGQVPYNEQFF.

At least ten counts were recorded for this clonotype. The chain combines TRBV29-1 with TRBJ2-7; TRBD1 agrees at 8 bases. CDR3 length: 11 residues. From germline, CDR1 is SQVTM and CDR2 ANQGSEA. The DNA of the CDR3 is TGCTCAGGACAGGGTCCCTACGAGCAGTACTTC. As protein: CSGQGPYEQYF.

This clonotype was seen repeatedly, ten times or more. The rearrangement links TRBV6-4 to TRBJ2-3; TRBD2 matches at 9 bases. Germline assignment: CDR1 MRHNA and CDR2 SNTAGT. CDR3 size: 15 residues. V trimming: 6 bases; J trimming: 3 bases; junction bases outside the gene matches: 7. CDR3 amino acids: CASSSEGLATDTQYF. The DNA for the CDR3 is TGTGCCAGCAGCTCCGAGGGACTAGCAACAGATACGCAGTATTTT.

This clonotype was seen ten or more times. Given a much more abundant clone one base away, this may be a read error. The chain carries TRBV7-9 and TRBJ1-5; 9 bases map to TRBD1. This CDR3 has 15 amino acids. Trimming took 7 bases from V and 5 from J; bases not matched to a gene: 9. Per germline, CDR1 SEHNR and CDR2 FQNEAQ (reference sequence). The CDR3 spells CASIWDRESDQPQHF. The CDR3, as DNA: TGTGCCAGCATCTGGGACAGGGAGTCAGATCAGCCCCAGCATTTT. The variable domain in full, completed from reference TRBV7-9 and TRBJ1-5, reads DTGVSQNPRHKITKRGQNVTFRCDPISEHNRLYWYRQTLGQGPEFLTYFQNEAQLEKSRLLSDRFSAERPKGSFSTLEIQRTEQGDSAMYLCASIWDRESDQPQHFGDGTRLSIL.

This clonotype has a handful of counts. V gene TRBV20-1 combines with J gene TRBJ1-2; D is unresolved. Germline loops: CDR1 DFQATT, CDR2 SNEGSKA (reference sequence). The CDR3 covers 12 residues. The ends were cut back, 3 bases at V and 3 bases at J, with 8 bases in the middle. The CDR3 nucleotides read TGCAGTGCTAGGGGCCTGGACTATGGCTACACCTTC. Translating gives CSARGLDYGYTF.

This clonotype came up many times. The chain has TRBV20-1 and TRBJ2-7; no reliable D call. Germline V CDR1 and CDR2: DFQATT, SNEGSKA (reference sequence). The CDR3 spans 12 residues. Between the trimmed V and J ends, which lost 6 bases and 0 bases, there was a span of 9 bases. This chain's CDR3 is CSAPTSSYEQYF. DNA of the CDR3: TGCAGTGCCCCCACGAGCTCCTACGAGCAGTACTTC.

This clonotype was recorded many times. CDR3 loop: CASSIRGTGQPQHF. CDR3 bases: TGTGCCAGCAGTATTCGAGGGACGGGTCAGCCCCAGCATTTT. V is TRBV6-5 and J is TRBJ1-5, with D possibly matching TRBD1 (5 bases). The CDR3 totals 14 residues. V lost 5 bases, J lost 6 bases, and 14 bases lay in between. Germline CDR1 is MNHEY and CDR2 is SVGAGI.

As regards this clonotype: A read error is likely, as this CDR3 ends without the conserved phenylalanine or tryptophan. This chain links TRBV11-2 with TRBJ2-7; a possible D gene is TRBD2 (6 bases). The ends were cut back, 6 bases at V and 1 base at J, with 19 bases in the middle. Germline values: CDR1 SGHAT, CDR2 FQNNGV. CDR3 length: 16 amino acids. The CDR3 coding sequence is TGTGCCAGCAGGGGGACTTTGGGCTACCTATCCTACGAGCAGTACCTC. Translation gives CASRGTLGYLSYEQYL.

There are many counts of this clonotype. The V and J genes are TRBV29-1 and TRBJ2-3; no clear D. Germline values: CDR1 SQVTM, CDR2 ANQGSEA. V lost 6 bases and J 6 bases, leaving 10 bases between the germline ends. The CDR3 length is 11 residues. CDR3 residues: CSVGSPDTQYF. The CDR3 DNA reads as TGCAGCGTGGGCTCTCCGGATACGCAGTATTTT.

The rearrangement joins TRBV29-1 to TRBJ1-1; D is ambiguous. CDR1 is SQVTM, CDR2 ANQGSEA, per germline. V was pared by 3 bases and J by 5 bases, with 16 bases between. This CDR3 contains 14 residues. This CDR3 is CSVDGAAEETEAFF. In DNA, the CDR3 is TGCAGCGTTGATGGTGCCGCCGAAGAGACTGAAGCTTTCTTT.